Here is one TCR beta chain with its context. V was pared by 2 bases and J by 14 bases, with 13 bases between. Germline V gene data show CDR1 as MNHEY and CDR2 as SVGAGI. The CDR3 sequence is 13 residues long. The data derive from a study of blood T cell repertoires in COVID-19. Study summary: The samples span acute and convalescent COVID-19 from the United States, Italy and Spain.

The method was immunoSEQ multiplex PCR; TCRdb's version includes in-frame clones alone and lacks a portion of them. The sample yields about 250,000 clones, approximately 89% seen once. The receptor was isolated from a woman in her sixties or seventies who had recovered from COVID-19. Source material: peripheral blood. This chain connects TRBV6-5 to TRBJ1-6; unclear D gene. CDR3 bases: TGTGCCAGCAGTTACGAACTGGAGTCAGCCCTCCACTTT. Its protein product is CASSYELESALHF.